The T cell receptor beta chain under discussion was sequenced for a study of blood T cell repertoires in COVID-19. Study in general: Specimens from acute and convalescent COVID-19 originated in the United States, Italy and Spain. T cells, B-cell-depleted T cells, or PBMCs provided the cDNA or gDNA that served as material.

This clone has a handful of counts. The Seattle patients, enrolled during active infection, were followed longitudinally. This CDR3 has 16 residues. Germline V gives CDR1 SNHLY, CDR2 FYNNEI. V shed 6 bases, J shed 0 bases, and the junction held 9 bases outside the gene matches. Methods used by the authors: Reference gene primer amplification gave nucleated cell count estimates. The data were produced by immunoSEQ multiplex PCR, yet TCRdb's version contains in-frame clones alone and is incomplete. D and trimming come from the DNA, and the V and J calls and clone size come from that table. The repertoire consists of some 140,000 clones, with approximately 85% occurring once and the leading ten covering roughly 0.6%.

Sequencing input: peripheral blood. The chain links TRBV2 to TRBJ2-3, with 7 bases fitting TRBD2. This clonotype originated in a man between 60 and 70 years old with COVID-19, enrolled during active disease. The CDR3: CASRGPGLTSTDTQYF. DNA for the CDR3: TGTGCCAGCAGGGGACCGGGACTAACTAGCACAGATACGCAGTATTTT.